The sequence of this T cell receptor (beta chain) was determined in a study of T cells after yellow fever vaccination. The V end lost 6 bases, the J end lost 3 bases, and 5 bases lay between the germline ends. Per the germline V gene, CDR1 is MNHEY and CDR2 is SMNVEV (reference sequence). CDR3 length: 12 amino acids. The TCR cDNA carried a universal primer site and UMIs from 5'RACE template switching. TCRdb redid the calling of the 5' RACE reads with MiXCR, one entry per CDR3 protein. Among some 120,000 distinct CDR3 sequences listed, roughly 9% were seen once. Study conclusions and caveats: It was a small share of clonotypes that appeared in both CD4 and CD8 compartments.

About this clonotype: Its target is not known.

The V gene is TRBV27, the J gene TRBJ2-2, with a weak D call TRBD1 (5 bases). Sequences were derived from CD8+ T cells sorted from PBMCs, sampled on the day of the yellow fever booster vaccination. This TCR was sampled from a man aged 18 to 30 who received the YFV17D yellow fever vaccine. CDR3 DNA: TGTGCCAGCAGGACAGACACCGGGGAGCTGTTTTTT. Protein product: CASRTDTGELFF.